The 21 T cell receptor beta chains listed next were all sequenced from one sample in a study of T cell repertoires in cytomegalovirus infection (dated by TCRdb to the late 2010s). Instrument on record: Illumina HiSeq 1500. TCRdb reanalyzed the raw reads on its own, using fastp at Q25 for trimming and MiXCR for clone calling, and kept in-frame beta chains. Duplicate CDR3 protein sequences are folded into a single record with the most common DNA and genes. The sample contains roughly 570,000 distinct CDR3 sequences, roughly 42% of them found a single time. Of the sample, around 48% is held by the ten largest clones. The treatment or condition label corresponds to: in vitro stimulation with specific CMV peptide epitopes to enrich CMV-specific T cells. Their specific antigens are unknown. The source material was cultured PBMCs, sampled from culture after CMV antigen stimulation. These receptors all come from a human donor in good health (CMV status not recorded). Some clones in this sample may be carry-over from other donors' samples.

In nucleotides, the CDR3 is TGTGCCAGCAGCCAAGAGAGTCGGTCAGGAGCGCCCCAGCATTTT. Protein sequence: CASSQESRSGAPQHF. The genes are TRBV4-2 and TRBJ1-5, with D unresolved. The CDR3 totals 15 residues. Trimming took off 0 bases at V and 9 bases at J, with 15 bases between the two ends. CDR1 LGHNA and CDR2 YNFKEQ come from the germline V gene.

This sequence joins TRBV4-3 and TRBJ2-3; 11 nucleotides align to TRBD2. There are 18 residues in the CDR3. V shed 0 bases and J 1 base; nucleotides not matched to a gene: 6. Germline V CDR1 and CDR2: LGHNA, YSLEER. The CDR3 sequence is CASSQEPGLAVCTDTQYF. The CDR3 region has the DNA TGCGCCAGCAGCCAAGAACCGGGACTAGCGGTATGCACAGATACGCAGTATTTT.

This clonotype showed up just a few times. The CDR3 nucleotides are TGTGCCAGCAGCTTTATGCTATTTCAGCCCCAGCATTTT. Translation: CASSFMLFQPQHF. This chain joins TRBV7-8 and TRBJ1-5; D not resolved. The germline V gene encodes CDR1 SGHVS and CDR2 FQNEAQ. The CDR3 extends over 13 amino acids. The germline V and J ends were trimmed by 3 bases and 6 bases, with 9 bases remaining between them.

V usage is TRBV7-8 and J usage is TRBJ2-1; TRBD2 matches 11 bases. CDR3 size: 15 residues. Germline CDR1 is SGHVS and CDR2 is FQNEAQ. V was clipped by 7 bases and J by 7 bases; unmatched bases: 9. CDR3 sequence reads: CASNVLAGGRNEQFF. The CDR3 nucleotides are TGTGCCAGCAACGTTCTAGCGGGGGGTCGGAATGAGCAGTTCTTC. Based on the CDR3 plus reference TRBV7-8 and TRBJ2-1, the full variable domain is GAGVSQSPRYKVAKRGQDVALRCDPISGHVSLFWYQQALGQGPEFLTYFQNEAQLDKSGLPSDRFFAERPEGSVSTLKIQRTQQEDSAVYLCASNVLAGGRNEQFFGPGTRLTVL.

The chain has TRBV28 and TRBJ2-7, with TRBD1 matching 11 bases. The CDR3 runs 15 residues. CDR1 is MDHEN, CDR2 SYDVKM, per germline. V lost 3 bases, J lost 7 bases, and 8 bases stayed unmatched. The CDR3: CASSLPGQGAGEQYF. CDR3 nucleotide sequence: TGTGCCAGCAGTTTGCCCGGACAGGGGGCGGGGGAGCAGTACTTC.

Here the CDR3 DNA reads TGTGCCAGCAGACCCCAGCGGGAGAGAGCCTACAATGAGCAGTTCTTC. Its translation: CASRPQRERAYNEQFF. The chain has TRBV6-2 or TRBV6-3 and TRBJ2-1; TRBD2 matches at 8 bases. J was trimmed by 2 bases and V by 6 bases; bases with no gene match: 9. This CDR3 region has 16 residues. The germline gives CDR1 MNHEY, CDR2 SVGEGT.

The chain employs TRBV10-3 and TRBJ1-3, with TRBD1 as a possible D gene (5 bases). The CDR3 extends over 13 amino acids. Between the trimmed V and J ends, which lost 3 bases and 9 bases, there was a span of 12 bases. CDR1 and CDR2 from the germline V gene are ENHRY and SYGVKD. The DNA for the CDR3 is TGTGCCATCAGTGATGCAGGGCAAGGCACCATATATTTT. Its protein is CAISDAGQGTIYF.

The chain combines TRBV24-1 with TRBJ1-2; 7 nucleotides line up with TRBD1. CDR3 length: 19 residues. Germline V gene lookup returns CDR1 KGHDR and CDR2 SFDVKD. The V and J ends lost 1 base and 6 bases, in that order; junction bases with no gene match: 19. This chain's CDR3 is CATSDLGSPWLGTDNGYTF. The CDR3 region has the DNA TGTGCCACCAGTGATTTAGGTTCGCCATGGCTGGGGACAGACAATGGCTACACCTTC.

The chain joins TRBV6-5 to TRBJ2-7, with D perhaps matching TRBD2 (6 bases). CDR3 length: 14 amino acids. Trimming pared 6 bases from V and 4 bases from J, leaving 16 bases between. Per the germline V gene, CDR1 is MNHEY and CDR2 is SVGAGI. Here the CDR3 reads CASRPLANSYEQYF. The DNA of the CDR3 is TGTGCCAGCAGACCACTAGCTAACTCATACGAGCAGTACTTC.

This clonotype was seen many times. The V and J genes are TRBV4-3 and TRBJ2-2, with D perhaps matching TRBD2 (5 bases). Germline loops: CDR1 LGHNA, CDR2 YSLEER. The ends were cut back, 6 bases at V and 0 bases at J, with 11 bases in the middle. The CDR3 runs 15 residues. The CDR3 reads CASRLSVTNTGELFF. The CDR3 DNA reads as TGCGCCAGCAGGCTTAGCGTAACGAACACCGGGGAGCTGTTTTTT.

This chain connects TRBV2 to TRBJ2-5, with D tentatively TRBD1 (7 bases). Deletions cut 10 bases from V and 5 bases from J, with 26 bases between. This CDR3 region has 16 residues. Per the germline V gene, CDR1 is SNHLY and CDR2 is FYNNEI. CDR3 residues: CANREGGRGVSETQYF. The DNA of the CDR3 is TGTGCCAACCGGGAAGGAGGCAGGGGGGTCAGTGAGACCCAGTACTTC. The full variable domain, with the rest looked up from reference TRBV2 and TRBJ2-5, is EPEVTQTPSHQVTQMGQEVILRCVPISNHLYFYWYRQILGQKVEFLVSFYNNEISEKSEIFDDQFSVERPDGSNFTLKIRSTKLEDSAMYFCANREGGRGVSETQYFGPGTRLLVL.

This chain joins TRBV4-1 and TRBJ1-5; tentative D call: TRBD1 (5 bases). V shed 4 bases and J shed 3 bases, with 16 bases lying between them. The germline V gene has CDR1 MGHRA and CDR2 YSYEKL. This CDR3 contains 16 residues. The CDR3 coding sequence is TGCGCCAGCAGCCGGGGGTATTCTGGCCTCAATCAGCCCCAGCATTTT. It is translated as CASSRGYSGLNQPQHF.

The chain is built from TRBV7-8 and TRBJ1-4; possibly TRBD1 for D (6 bases). CDR1 is SGHVS and CDR2 is FQNEAQ in the germline V gene. Deletions cut 5 bases from V and 4 bases from J, with 20 bases between. This CDR3 has 17 residues. The chain's CDR3 is CASSLNPGAAGNEKLFF. The CDR3, as DNA: TGTGCCAGCAGCCTTAATCCGGGGGCAGCGGGTAATGAAAAACTGTTTTTT.

V is TRBV12-3 or TRBV12-4 and J is TRBJ2-1; 10 bases match TRBD1. This CDR3 comprises 14 residues. Trimming took 7 bases from V and 9 from J; bases not matched to a gene: 9. The CDR3 loop reads CASTPGTGVSEQFF. CDR3 nucleotide sequence: TGTGCCAGCACCCCCGGGACAGGGGTTAGTGAGCAGTTCTTC.

This chain links TRBV15 with TRBJ1-6; weak D call: TRBD1 (6 bases). With 3 bases removed from V and 14 bases from J, the gap between germline ends came to 14 bases. CDR3 length: 13 amino acids. Germline loops: CDR1 LNHNV, CDR2 YYDKDF (reference sequence). The CDR3 nucleotides are TGTGCCACCAGCAGGGAACAGGGTTTTGCCCTCCACTTT. Translating it yields CATSREQGFALHF.

This clonotype was counted between two and nine times. CDR3 sequence: CASSLYEYNEQFF. The DNA of the CDR3 is TGTGCCAGCAGCCTATATGAGTACAATGAGCAGTTCTTC. The chain has TRBV7-9 and TRBJ2-1, with no clear D. CDR3 size: 13 residues. Germline V gene sequence: CDR1 SEHNR, CDR2 FQNEAQ (reference sequence). V was clipped by 5 bases and J by 4 bases, with 9 bases between them.

This clonotype was counted a few times. The chain couples TRBV20-1 to TRBJ1-1; unclear D gene. This CDR3 is built from 14 residues. Trimming cost V 6 bases and J 1 base, with 15 bases left between them. CDR1 and CDR2 from the germline V gene are DFQATT and SNEGSKA (reference sequence). CDR3 sequence reads: CSAGPRSPNTEAFF. The CDR3 DNA is TGCAGTGCCGGACCGCGGAGCCCGAACACTGAAGCTTTCTTT.

This clonotype has more than one count but fewer than ten. This chain connects TRBV5-5 to TRBJ2-7; 8 bases map to TRBD1. This CDR3 has 15 residues. Germline-derived CDR1 and CDR2 are SGHKS and YYEKEE (reference sequence). With V trimmed by 5 bases and J by 2 bases, 9 bases remained unmatched. The CDR3 loop reads CASRRDRIEAYEQYF. CDR3 DNA: TGTGCCAGCAGGAGGGACAGGATCGAAGCCTACGAGCAGTACTTC.

The chain has TRBV24-1 and TRBJ1-4; maybe TRBD1 (6 bases). Trimming removed 6 bases at V and 8 bases at J, with 15 bases between. The CDR3 loop spans 14 amino acids. From germline, CDR1 is KGHDR and CDR2 SFDVKD. The CDR3 here is CATSPSGAGEKLFF. The CDR3 bases are TGTGCCACCAGTCCCTCGGGGGCAGGAGAAAAACTGTTTTTT.

In this sample, this clonotype turned up a few times. The V and J genes are TRBV20-1 and TRBJ2-1; possible D gene TRBD2, 6 bases. This CDR3 is built from 15 residues. CDR1 and CDR2 from the germline V gene are DFQATT and SNEGSKA (reference sequence). The V and J ends lost 6 bases and 8 bases respectively, with 23 bases between them. CDR3 sequence (DNA): TGCAGTGCCACACCTACTAGCAGAAGTACCTATGAGCAGTTCTTC. It codes for CSATPTSRSTYEQFF.

This clonotype was found a few times. The genes are TRBV12-3 or TRBV12-4 and TRBJ2-1, with D hard to call. Between the trimmed V and J ends, which lost 3 bases and 9 bases, there was a span of 12 bases. The CDR3 loop spans 13 amino acids. CDR3 DNA: TGTGCCAGCAGTTTTTACACCGGTCCTGAGCAGTTCTTC. Its translation: CASSFYTGPEQFF.